This T cell receptor beta chain was identified during a study of T cell responses to AZD1222 COVID-19 vaccine. Study-level findings and limits: All repertoire sampling was performed exclusively after the peak T cell response.

Details on this clone: Its antigen is unidentified.

This table comes from immunoSEQ multiplex PCR, and its TCRdb copy is limited to in-frame clones, with some not included. Among 100,000 to 130,000 clones listed, roughly nine tenths were seen once. Looked up from germline, CDR1 is MNHEY and CDR2 is SMNVEV (reference sequence). This CDR3 region has 15 residues. The V end lost 8 bases, the J end lost 3 bases, and 17 bases lay between the germline ends. This TCR was sampled from an adult in good health. Sequences were derived from peripheral blood, sampled on day 0 of MenACWY control vaccination. The chain combines TRBV27 with TRBJ1-3; unclear D gene. CDR3 bases: TGTGCCAGCCTACCCGGCGGCCTCTTTGGAAACACCATATATTTT. This sequence encodes CASLPGGLFGNTIYF.